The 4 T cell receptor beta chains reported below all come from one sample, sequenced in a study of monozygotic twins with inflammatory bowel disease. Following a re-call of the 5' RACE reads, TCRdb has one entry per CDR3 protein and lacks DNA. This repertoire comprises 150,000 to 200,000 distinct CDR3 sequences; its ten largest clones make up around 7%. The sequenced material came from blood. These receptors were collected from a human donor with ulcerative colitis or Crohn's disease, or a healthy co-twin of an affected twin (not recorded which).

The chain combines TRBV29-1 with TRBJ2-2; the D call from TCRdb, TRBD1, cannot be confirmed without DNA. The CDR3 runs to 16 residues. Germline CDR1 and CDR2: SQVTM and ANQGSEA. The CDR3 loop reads CSVRQGPSSNTGELFF.

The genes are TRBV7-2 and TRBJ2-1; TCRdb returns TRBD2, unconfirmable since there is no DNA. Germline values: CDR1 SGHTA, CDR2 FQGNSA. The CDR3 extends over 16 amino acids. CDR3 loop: CASSLTGVGAYNEQFF.

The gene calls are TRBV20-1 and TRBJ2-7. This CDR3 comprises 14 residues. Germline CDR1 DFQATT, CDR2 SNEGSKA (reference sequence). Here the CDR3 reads CSARSVPLSDEQYF.

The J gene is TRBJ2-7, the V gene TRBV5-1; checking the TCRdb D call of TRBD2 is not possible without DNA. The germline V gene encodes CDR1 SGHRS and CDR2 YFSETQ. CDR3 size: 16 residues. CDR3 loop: CASSLGPASGTYEQYF. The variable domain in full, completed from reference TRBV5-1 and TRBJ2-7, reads KAGVTQTPRYLIKTRGQQVTLSCSPISGHRSVSWYQQTPGQGLQFLFEYFSETQRNKGNFPGRFSGRQFSNSRSEMNVSTLELGDSALYLCASSLGPASGTYEQYFGPGTRLTVT.